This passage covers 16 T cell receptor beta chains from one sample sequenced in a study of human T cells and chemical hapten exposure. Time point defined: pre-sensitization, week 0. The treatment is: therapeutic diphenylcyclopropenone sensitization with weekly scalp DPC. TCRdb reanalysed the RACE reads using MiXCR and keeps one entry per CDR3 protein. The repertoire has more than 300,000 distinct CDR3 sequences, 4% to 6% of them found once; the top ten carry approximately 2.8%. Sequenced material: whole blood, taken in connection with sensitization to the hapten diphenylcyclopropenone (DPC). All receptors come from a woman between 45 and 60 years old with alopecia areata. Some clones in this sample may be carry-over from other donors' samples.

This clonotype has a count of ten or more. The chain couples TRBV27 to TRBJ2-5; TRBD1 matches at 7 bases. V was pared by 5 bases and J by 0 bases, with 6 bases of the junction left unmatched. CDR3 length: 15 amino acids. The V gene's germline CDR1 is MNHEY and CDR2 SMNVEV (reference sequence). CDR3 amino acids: CASSPTGQHQETQYF. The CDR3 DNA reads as TGTGCCAGCAGTCCGACGGGACAGCACCAAGAGACCCAGTACTTC.

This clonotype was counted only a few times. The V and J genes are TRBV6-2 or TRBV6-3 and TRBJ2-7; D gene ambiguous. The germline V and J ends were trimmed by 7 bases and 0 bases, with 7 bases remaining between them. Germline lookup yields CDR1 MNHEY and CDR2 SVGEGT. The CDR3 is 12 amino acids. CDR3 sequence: CASKERSYEQYF. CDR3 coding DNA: TGTGCCAGCAAGGAGCGCTCCTACGAGCAGTACTTC.

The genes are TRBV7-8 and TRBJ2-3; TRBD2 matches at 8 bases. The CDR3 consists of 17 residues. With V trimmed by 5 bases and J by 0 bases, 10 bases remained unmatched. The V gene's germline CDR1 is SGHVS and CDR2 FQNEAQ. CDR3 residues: CASSLKRGGTSTDTQYF. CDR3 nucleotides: TGTGCCAGCAGCCTTAAACGGGGGGGCACTAGCACAGATACGCAGTATTTT.

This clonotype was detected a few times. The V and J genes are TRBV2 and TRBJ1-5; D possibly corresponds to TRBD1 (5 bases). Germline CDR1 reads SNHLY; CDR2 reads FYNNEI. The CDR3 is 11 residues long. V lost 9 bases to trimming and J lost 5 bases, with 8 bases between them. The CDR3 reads CARGDYQPQHF. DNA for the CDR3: TGTGCCAGAGGGGACTATCAGCCCCAGCATTTT.

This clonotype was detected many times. The CDR3 DNA sequence: TGTGCCAGCCTCGACAGCCTCAATGGCTACACCTTC. Its protein product is CASLDSLNGYTF. The rearrangement uses TRBV12-3 or TRBV12-4 and TRBJ1-2; a weak D match, TRBD1 (5 bases). V was pared by 8 bases and J by 6 bases, with 13 bases between. The CDR3 contains 12 residues.

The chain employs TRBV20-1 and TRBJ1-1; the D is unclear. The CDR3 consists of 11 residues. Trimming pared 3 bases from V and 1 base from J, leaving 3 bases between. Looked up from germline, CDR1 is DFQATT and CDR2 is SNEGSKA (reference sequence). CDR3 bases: TGCAGTGCTAGGAAGAACACTGAAGCTTTCTTT. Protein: CSARKNTEAFF.

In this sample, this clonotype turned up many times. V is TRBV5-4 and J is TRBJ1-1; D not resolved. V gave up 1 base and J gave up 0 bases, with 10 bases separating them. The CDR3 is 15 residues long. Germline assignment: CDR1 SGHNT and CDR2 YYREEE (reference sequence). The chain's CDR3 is CASSLPGQMNTEAFF. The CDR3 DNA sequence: TGTGCCAGCAGCTTGCCTGGGCAGATGAACACTGAAGCTTTCTTT.

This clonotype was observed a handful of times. CDR3 in DNA: TGTGCCAGCAGCCAAGATCGACAGGGCGGGTACACCGGGGAGCTGTTTTTT. Amino acids: CASSQDRQGGYTGELFF. The chain combines TRBV14 with TRBJ2-2, with 7 bases lining up with TRBD1. Germline values: CDR1 SGHDN, CDR2 FVKESK. The CDR3 has 17 amino acids. J gave up 3 bases and V 0 bases, and 7 bases lay outside the gene matches.

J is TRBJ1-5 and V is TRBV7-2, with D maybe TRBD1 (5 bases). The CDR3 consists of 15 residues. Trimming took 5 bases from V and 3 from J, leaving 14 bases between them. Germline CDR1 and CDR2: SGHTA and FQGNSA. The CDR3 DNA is TGTGCCAGCAGCCCCCATAGGGGTAACAATCAGCCCCAGCATTTT. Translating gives CASSPHRGNNQPQHF.

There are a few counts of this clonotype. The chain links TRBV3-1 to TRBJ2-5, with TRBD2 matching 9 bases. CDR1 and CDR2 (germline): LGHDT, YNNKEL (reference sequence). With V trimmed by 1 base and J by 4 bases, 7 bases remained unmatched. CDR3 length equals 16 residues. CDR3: CASSQGVAGDIETQYF. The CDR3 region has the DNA TGTGCCAGCAGCCAAGGAGTAGCGGGAGATATAGAGACCCAGTACTTC.

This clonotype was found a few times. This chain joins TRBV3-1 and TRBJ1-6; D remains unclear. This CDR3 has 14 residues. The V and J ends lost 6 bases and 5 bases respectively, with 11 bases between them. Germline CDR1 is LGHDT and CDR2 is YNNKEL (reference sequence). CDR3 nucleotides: TGTGCCAGCAGGCAGTACGAGAATAATTCACCCCTCCACTTT. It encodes CASRQYENNSPLHF.

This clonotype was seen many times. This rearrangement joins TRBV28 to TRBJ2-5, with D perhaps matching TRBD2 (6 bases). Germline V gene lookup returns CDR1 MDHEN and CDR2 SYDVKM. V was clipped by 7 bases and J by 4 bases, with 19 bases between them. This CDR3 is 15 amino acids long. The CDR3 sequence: CASTPLGGTRETQYF. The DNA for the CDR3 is TGTGCCAGCACACCCCTGGGGGGTACGAGAGAGACCCAGTACTTC.

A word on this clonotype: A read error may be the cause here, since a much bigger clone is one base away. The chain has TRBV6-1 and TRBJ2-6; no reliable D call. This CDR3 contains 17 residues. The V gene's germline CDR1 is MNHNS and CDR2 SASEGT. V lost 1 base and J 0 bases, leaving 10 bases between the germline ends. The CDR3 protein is CASSEGLLPSGANVLTF. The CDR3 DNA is TGTGCCAGCAGTGAAGGGTTATTGCCCTCTGGGGCCAACGTCCTGACTTTC.

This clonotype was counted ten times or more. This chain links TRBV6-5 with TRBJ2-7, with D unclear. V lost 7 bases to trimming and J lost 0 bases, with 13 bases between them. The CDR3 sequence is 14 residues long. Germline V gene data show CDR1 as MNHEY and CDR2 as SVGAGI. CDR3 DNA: TGTGCCAGCAACCACCGGGCGAGCTCCTACGAGCAGTACTTC. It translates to CASNHRASSYEQYF.

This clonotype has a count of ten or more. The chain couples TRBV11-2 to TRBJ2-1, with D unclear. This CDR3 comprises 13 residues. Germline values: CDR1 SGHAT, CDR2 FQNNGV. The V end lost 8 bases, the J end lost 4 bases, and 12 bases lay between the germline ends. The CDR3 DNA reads TGTGCCAGCGGCGAAGGGATATACAATGAGCAGTTCTTC. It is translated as CASGEGIYNEQFF.

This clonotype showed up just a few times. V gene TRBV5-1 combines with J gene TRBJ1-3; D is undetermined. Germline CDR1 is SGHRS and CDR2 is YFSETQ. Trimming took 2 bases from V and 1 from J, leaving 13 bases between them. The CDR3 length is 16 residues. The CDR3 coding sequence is TGCGCCAGCAGCTTCCAGGACGCCGGTTCTGGAAACACCATATATTTT. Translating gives CASSFQDAGSGNTIYF.